This T cell receptor (beta chain) was sequenced during a study of regulatory T cells in long-lasting Graves disease. In building TCR beta libraries, iRepertoire HTBI primers were used together with Arm-PCR of CDR3 regions. Authors' processing steps: The study identified roughly 59 TRBV and 13 to 15 TRBJ segments across samples. TCRdb fed the multiplex PCR reads into MiXCR, producing one record per CDR3 protein. For this entry, the V and J calls and clone size follow TCRdb and not the study's own pipeline. The table includes roughly 450,000 distinct CDR3 sequences, 20% to 25% detected once. Time point of the sample: persistent/refractory GD, antithyroid drugs over 5 years with positive TRAb. Preparation of the TCR library used RNA extracted from PBMCs. Per germline, CDR1 MNHEY and CDR2 SVGAGI. The junction had 5 bases not matched to a gene; V was cut back by 0 bases and J by 3 bases. The CDR3 consists of 15 residues.

There are many counts of this clonotype. The antigen is unknown. Study-level findings and limits: Gene preferences differed: TRBV28, TRBJ1-2, TRBJ2-5 in persistent cases.

The specimen was peripheral blood mononuclear cells (PBMCs), collected when the disease was refractory, from a patient treated with antithyroid drugs. This receptor was identified in a female donor with Graves disease. This chain uses TRBV6-5 with TRBJ2-7; 7 bases map to TRBD2. CDR3 amino acids: CASSYSLGGSYEQYF. The CDR3 DNA reads TGTGCCAGCAGTTACTCGTTAGGCGGGAGCTACGAGCAGTACTTC.